This T cell receptor (beta chain) was profiled in a study of blood T cell repertoires in COVID-19. Overall study context: COVID-19 samples collected from the United States, Italy and Spain covered acute and convalescent phases.

This clone came up a few times. Authors' processing steps: Amplified reference gene primers provided the basis for estimating nucleated cell counts. Assay: immunoSEQ multiplex PCR; the TCRdb copy retains only in-frame clones and omits some. Clonal size and the V and J genes are those of that table, whereas D and trimming came from the DNA. Counted here are approximately 270,000 clones, roughly 91% occurring once; the ten biggest clones make up approximately 0.84%. V gave up 0 bases and J gave up 1 base, with 8 bases separating them. This CDR3 spans 14 amino acids. Germline CDR1 reads SGHNT; CDR2 reads YYREEE (reference sequence).

The sequenced sample was peripheral blood. The rearrangement links TRBV5-4 to TRBJ2-7; the D is unclear. This clonotype was sampled from a man aged 25 to 45 with acute or convalescent COVID-19. This chain's CDR3 is CASSLGVLSYEQYF. CDR3 nucleotide sequence: TGTGCCAGCAGCTTGGGAGTTTTATCCTACGAGCAGTACTTC.